This record covers a single TCR beta chain. This sample is part of a study of OX40 agonist ivuxolimab in advanced cancers. The wider study: Eligibility rules accepted prior anti-PD-1, anti-PD-L1 or anti-CTLA-4 therapy, and 40% had some.

Clones were sequenced by immunoSEQ multiplex PCR, and TCRdb holds only the in-frame ones, with some missing. The data contain more than 60,000 clones, 80% to 85% of them singletons. Germline loops: CDR1 SGHVS, CDR2 FNYEAQ. J gave up 4 bases and V 1 base, and 4 bases lay outside the gene matches. The CDR3 runs to 15 residues. The material sequenced was CD4+ or CD8+ T cells sorted from blood, taken in a trial of the OX40 agonist ivuxolimab. The gene calls are TRBV7-6 and TRBJ2-1; 7 bases fit TRBD2. This clonotype originated in an adult with an advanced solid tumor such as melanoma, head and neck, liver or kidney cancer. CDR3 region: CASSLGSGYYNEQFF. The CDR3 DNA sequence: TGTGCCAGCAGCTTAGGTAGCGGGTATTACAATGAGCAGTTCTTC.